Following are 21 T cell receptor beta chains from one sample sequenced in a study of T cell responses to AZD1222 COVID-19 vaccine. Libraries were prepared by immunoSEQ multiplex PCR; TCRdb keeps only in-frame clonotypes and omits some of them. The sample lists 100,000 or so clones, around 87% occurring once. The specimen comprised peripheral blood, sampled on day 0 of AZD1222 vaccination. These receptors all come from an adult in good health.

Only one count was recorded for this clone. The chain has TRBV28 and TRBJ2-1; 8 bases align to TRBD2. Losses at the gene ends were 3 bases for V and 6 bases for J; bases not matched to a gene: 7. The CDR3 is 15 residues long. Germline CDR1 and CDR2: MDHEN and SYDVKM. Here the CDR3 DNA reads TGTGCCAGCAGTTTCCCGGGACTAGTGCCCAATGAGCAGTTCTTC. Translating it yields CASSFPGLVPNEQFF.

The gene calls are TRBV9 and TRBJ2-7; 10 nucleotides agree with TRBD2. The CDR3 length is 15 residues. V lost 0 bases and J lost 2; bases outside the gene matches: 2. CDR1 and CDR2 from the germline V gene are SGDLS and YYNGEE. The CDR3 loop reads CASSVGTSGPYEQYF. DNA of the CDR3: TGTGCCAGCAGCGTAGGGACTAGCGGTCCCTACGAGCAGTACTTC. The entire variable domain, with the rest obtained from reference TRBV9 and TRBJ2-7, is as follows: DSGVTQTPKHLITATGQRVTLRCSPRSGDLSVYWYQQSLDQGLQFLIQYYNGEERAKGNILERFSAQQFPDLHSELNLSSLELGDSALYFCASSVGTSGPYEQYFGPGTRLTVT.

The V and J genes are TRBV27 and TRBJ2-6; possible D gene TRBD1, 8 bases. Germline CDR1 reads MNHEY; CDR2 reads SMNVEV (reference sequence). V lost 7 bases and J 0 bases, leaving 13 bases between the germline ends. The CDR3 runs 16 residues. In DNA form, the CDR3 reads TGTGCCAGCAAGCGGGACAGGAGCTCTGGGGCCAACGTCCTGACTTTC. Translation gives CASKRDRSSGANVLTF.

J is TRBJ2-2 and V is TRBV10-1; 8 positions agree with TRBD1. With V trimmed by 7 bases and J by 2 bases, 9 bases remained unmatched. Germline assignment: CDR1 WNHNN and CDR2 SYGVQD (reference sequence). This CDR3 spans 16 amino acids. CDR3: CASNSRQGANTGELFF. The CDR3 DNA reads as TGCGCCAGCAACTCGAGGCAGGGGGCAAACACCGGGGAGCTGTTTTTT.

The CDR3 sequence: CSVELHDNNSPLHF. The CDR3 nucleotides are TGCAGCGTTGAACTACATGACAACAATTCACCCCTCCACTTT. The V call is TRBV29-1, the J call TRBJ1-6; D is unclear. The V end was cut by 2 bases, the J end by 7 bases, with 12 bases between. CDR3 size: 14 residues. Germline loops: CDR1 SQVTM, CDR2 ANQGSEA. The entire variable domain, with the rest obtained from reference TRBV29-1 and TRBJ1-6, is as follows: SAVISQKPSRDICQRGTSLTIQCQVDSQVTMMFWYRQQPGQSLTLIATANQGSEATYESGFVIDKFPISRPNLTFSTLTVSNMSPEDSSIYLCSVELHDNNSPLHFGNGTRLTVT.

V and J are TRBV27 and TRBJ2-7, with D possibly TRBD1 on 5 matching bases. Trimming cost V 1 base and J 2 bases, with 15 bases left between them. Germline V lookup: CDR1 MNHEY, CDR2 SMNVEV (reference sequence). This CDR3 spans 16 amino acids. The CDR3: CASSLFSSGLPYEQYF. The CDR3 bases are TGTGCCAGCAGTTTATTCAGTTCAGGGCTTCCCTACGAGCAGTACTTC.

V and J are TRBV5-4 and TRBJ1-4; TRBD1 might be the D (6 bases). The CDR3 has 15 residues. Germline V gene lookup returns CDR1 SGHNT and CDR2 YYREEE (reference sequence). V dropped 4 bases and J dropped 4 bases, with 14 bases sitting between them. CDR3 DNA sequence: TGTGCCAGCAGCATACAGGGAACGAGTAATGAAAAACTGTTTTTT. It is translated as CASSIQGTSNEKLFF. The full variable domain, completed using reference TRBV5-4 and TRBJ1-4, is ETGVTQSPTHLIKTRGQQVTLRCSSQSGHNTVSWYQQALGQGPQFIFQYYREEENGRGNFPPRFSGLQFPNYSSELNVNALELDDSALYLCASSIQGTSNEKLFFGSGTQLSVL.

The rearrangement joins TRBV6-5 to TRBJ1-5, with D possibly being TRBD1 (6 bases). CDR3 size: 15 residues. Deletions cut 8 bases from V and 3 bases from J, with 17 bases between. The germline V gene has CDR1 MNHEY and CDR2 SVGAGI. CDR3 bases: TGTGCCAGCCCCCCCCCGGGGGCTATCAATCAGCCCCAGCATTTT. Amino acid sequence: CASPPPGAINQPQHF.

The V gene is TRBV6-2 or TRBV6-3, the J gene TRBJ1-1; D gene unclear. Trimming cost V 5 bases and J 5 bases, with 18 bases left between them. This CDR3 has 15 amino acids. Per the germline V gene, CDR1 is MNHEY and CDR2 is SVGEGT. CDR3 in amino acids: CASSVYSGVRTEAFF. Here the CDR3 DNA reads TGTGCCAGCAGTGTATATAGCGGGGTTCGAACTGAAGCTTTCTTT.

The chain couples TRBV29-1 to TRBJ2-1, with 9 bases matching TRBD2. Trimming took 0 bases from V and 8 from J; bases not matched to a gene: 8. The CDR3 totals 15 residues. Per germline, CDR1 SQVTM and CDR2 ANQGSEA. The CDR3: CSVEECSGSSDEQFF. The DNA of the CDR3 is TGCAGCGTTGAAGAATGTAGCGGGAGCTCAGATGAGCAGTTCTTC.

Concerning this clone itself: Other nucleotide sequences from this sample produce the same CDR3. The chain carries TRBV5-4 and TRBJ2-2; D uncertain. V dropped 5 bases and J dropped 6 bases, with 11 bases sitting between them. CDR1 and CDR2 (germline): SGHNT, YYREEE (reference sequence). This CDR3 has 13 amino acids. The CDR3 DNA sequence: TGTGCCAGCAGTTTTCGCGGATCCGGGGAGCTGTTTTTT. It translates to CASSFRGSGELFF.

This clone was detected only once. The chain couples TRBV19 to TRBJ2-5, with D possibly being TRBD1 (6 bases). V shed 3 bases and J shed 0 bases, with 11 bases lying between them. Germline values: CDR1 LNHDA, CDR2 SQIVND (reference sequence). The CDR3 contains 15 residues. CDR3 nucleotide sequence: TGTGCCAGTAGTATGAACAGGGAAGACCAAGAGACCCAGTACTTC. Protein product: CASSMNREDQETQYF.

V and J are TRBV28 and TRBJ2-7; TRBD1 might be the D (6 bases). Germline assignment: CDR1 MDHEN and CDR2 SYDVKM. The CDR3 totals 13 residues. Trimming cost V 6 bases and J 6 bases, with 15 bases left between them. The CDR3 nucleotides are TGTGCCAGCAGCCTGACAGGAACCGGCGAGCAGTACTTC. It codes for CASSLTGTGEQYF.

The chain employs TRBV14 and TRBJ1-2, with D hard to call. From germline, CDR1 is SGHDN and CDR2 FVKESK. The CDR3 contains 13 residues. Trimming cost V 1 base and J 2 bases, with 5 bases left between them. The CDR3 loop reads CASSQVMNYGYTF. Here the CDR3 DNA reads TGTGCCAGCAGCCAAGTAATGAACTATGGCTACACCTTC. The full variable domain, rest sourced from reference TRBV14 and TRBJ1-2, is EAGVTQFPSHSVIEKGQTVTLRCDPISGHDNLYWYRRVMGKEIKFLLHFVKESKQDESGMPNNRFLAERTGGTYSTLKVQPAELEDSGVYFCASSQVMNYGYTFGSGTRLTVV.

This chain joins TRBV7-9 and TRBJ2-7; weak D call: TRBD1 (6 bases). The CDR3 consists of 15 residues. V lost 2 bases, J lost 2 bases, and 13 bases lay in between. Germline V gene lookup returns CDR1 SEHNR and CDR2 FQNEAQ (reference sequence). In nucleotides, the CDR3 is TGTGCCAGCAGCTTACGTGGGGGCGAGGCCTACGAGCAGTACTTC. Its translation: CASSLRGGEAYEQYF.

The chain uses TRBV28 and TRBJ1-2; possible D gene TRBD1, 5 bases. V was clipped by 1 base and J by 7 bases, with 10 bases between them. The CDR3 contains 13 residues. Germline V gene data show CDR1 as MDHEN and CDR2 as SYDVKM. The CDR3 sequence is CASSLLGASGYTF. In DNA form, the CDR3 reads TGTGCCAGCAGTTTATTAGGGGCATCTGGCTACACCTTC.

This chain links TRBV3-1 (or the pseudogene TRBV3-2) with TRBJ1-2; no clear D gene. V was pared by 0 bases and J by 2 bases, with 16 bases between. The CDR3 totals 17 residues. Per the germline V gene, CDR1 is LGHDT and CDR2 is YNNKEL (reference sequence). CDR3 sequence (DNA): TGTGCCAGCAGCCAAGATGGACGCAGCCCAAGAAACTATGGCTACACCTTC. As protein: CASSQDGRSPRNYGYTF.

V is TRBV7-9 and J is TRBJ1-2; D ambiguous. The CDR3 is made up of 16 amino acids. Looked up from germline, CDR1 is SEHNR and CDR2 is FQNEAQ (reference sequence). V lost 1 base and J lost 1, with 13 bases in between. The CDR3 DNA is TGTGCCAGCAGCTTAGAAAGGGCACGAGTTAACTATGGCTACACCTTC. Amino acids: CASSLERARVNYGYTF.

The chain employs TRBV18 and TRBJ1-1; 7 nucleotides match TRBD1. Germline V gene data show CDR1 as KGHSH and CDR2 as LQKENI. V was clipped by 5 bases and J by 4 bases; unmatched bases: 7. The CDR3 sequence is 14 residues long. CDR3 DNA: TGTGCCAGCTCAGAAACAGGGGAGTCCACTGAAGCTTTCTTT. Translation: CASSETGESTEAFF. The complete variable domain, with remaining parts taken from reference TRBV18 and TRBJ1-1, reads NAGVMQNPRHLVRRRGQEARLRCSPMKGHSHVYWYRQLPEEGLKFMVYLQKENIIDESGMPKERFSAEFPKEGPSILRIQQVVRGDSAAYFCASSETGESTEAFFGQGTRLTVV.

The J gene is TRBJ2-2, the V gene TRBV10-2; 13 positions agree with TRBD2. CDR1 WSHSY and CDR2 SAAADI come from the germline V gene. There are 16 residues in the CDR3. The V and J ends lost 6 bases and 7 bases, in that order; junction bases with no gene match: 8. CDR3 amino acids: CASRTWTSGSIGELFF. CDR3 DNA sequence: TGCGCCAGCAGAACATGGACTAGCGGGAGCATCGGGGAGCTGTTTTTT.

J is TRBJ2-7 and V is TRBV20-1; the D gene is possibly TRBD2 (6 bases). V was trimmed by 8 bases and J by 2 bases, leaving 16 bases between them. CDR1 DFQATT and CDR2 SNEGSKA come from the germline V gene (reference sequence). The CDR3 covers 13 residues. The CDR3 region is CSPSDGLTYEQYF. The CDR3 DNA reads TGCAGTCCAAGTGATGGACTAACCTACGAGCAGTACTTC.